The 32 T cell receptor beta chains presented below share a single source sample, sequenced in a study of cytomegalovirus exposure and HLA in healthy donors. Both 60 Vbeta primers and 13 Jbeta primers went into the PCR. The data were produced by immunoSEQ multiplex PCR, yet TCRdb's version contains in-frame clones alone and is incomplete. The sample has around 130,000 clones, over 70% seen once. The sequencing input was PBMCs. The receptors here all came from a middle-aged woman in good health and CMV-seropositive.

The rearrangement links TRBV6-6 to TRBJ2-1, with 8 bases that match TRBD2. Trimming cost V 0 bases and J 7 bases; bases outside gene matches: 5. Germline V gene data show CDR1 as MNHNY and CDR2 as SVGAGI (reference sequence). CDR3 length equals 15 residues. CDR3 sequence reads: CASSYSRGLENEQFF. The CDR3 nucleotides read TGTGCCAGCAGTTACTCGAGGGGACTAGAAAATGAGCAGTTCTTC.

CDR3 amino acids: CASSADRALETQYF. As DNA, the CDR3 is TGTGCCAGCAGCGCTGACAGGGCTCTAGAGACCCAGTACTTC. The chain carries TRBV7-2 and TRBJ2-5; 7 bases line up with TRBD1. V trimming: 5 bases; J trimming: 4 bases; junction bases outside the gene matches: 7. Germline CDR1 and CDR2: SGHTA and FQGNSA. CDR3 length equals 14 residues.

In this sample, this clone turned up once. The V and J genes are TRBV10-3 and TRBJ2-7; possible D gene TRBD2, 6 bases. V lost 7 bases and J lost 2, with 21 bases in between. CDR1 is ENHRY and CDR2 is SYGVKD in the germline V gene. CDR3 size: 16 residues. CDR3 bases: TGTGCCATCATGGGACTCCCGGGAGCGGAGACCTACGAGCAGTACTTC. Its protein product is CAIMGLPGAETYEQYF.

The chain carries TRBV7-3 and TRBJ2-7; 7 bases line up with TRBD1. The J segment lost 1 base and the V segment lost 1 base, leaving 13 bases of the junction unmatched. CDR1 and CDR2 (germline): SGHTA, FQGTGA. The CDR3 loop spans 18 amino acids. Written as DNA, the CDR3 is TGTGCCAGCAGCTTAAACCCCTACAACAGGGGTGCATCCTACGAGCAGTACTTC. This encodes CASSLNPYNRGASYEQYF.

The chain combines TRBV19 with TRBJ1-5, with unresolved D. In germline, CDR1 is LNHDA, CDR2 SQIVND (reference sequence). This CDR3 is built from 14 residues. Trimming left V 0 bases short and J 6 bases short, with 9 bases between. The CDR3 nucleotides read TGTGCCAGTAGTATAGATCTCGGAGGTCAGCCCCAGCATTTT. It is translated as CASSIDLGGQPQHF. The full variable domain, rest sourced from reference TRBV19 and TRBJ1-5, is DGGITQSPKYLFRKEGQNVTLSCEQNLNHDAMYWYRQDPGQGLRLIYYSQIVNDFQKGDIAEGYSVSREKKESFPLTVTSAQKNPTAFYLCASSIDLGGQPQHFGDGTRLSIL.

This clone showed up just a few times. The rearrangement joins TRBV5-5 to TRBJ2-1, with 8 bases matching TRBD1. V gave up 4 bases and J gave up 9 bases; unmatched junction bases: 9. The CDR3 spans 14 residues. CDR1 and CDR2 from the germline V gene are SGHKS and YYEKEE (reference sequence). Here the CDR3 DNA reads TGTGCCAGCAGCGTAGGACAGGGATGGTCTGAGCAGTTCTTC. Amino acid sequence: CASSVGQGWSEQFF.

The chain is built from TRBV5-1 and TRBJ2-7; 8 nucleotides line up with TRBD1. The V gene end was trimmed by 0 bases and the J gene end by 5 bases; junction bases not matched to a gene: 7. CDR1 and CDR2 from the germline V gene are SGHRS and YFSETQ. This CDR3 has 15 amino acids. CDR3 amino acids: CASSLAIDRGHEQYF. CDR3 DNA sequence: TGCGCCAGCAGCTTGGCAATAGACAGGGGCCACGAGCAGTACTTC.

The gene calls are TRBV5-6 and TRBJ2-1; perhaps TRBD1 as D (6 bases). The CDR3 is 14 amino acids. The germline gives CDR1 SGHDT, CDR2 YYEEEE. V shed 4 bases and J shed 4 bases, with 12 bases lying between them. The CDR3 bases are TGTGCCAGCAGCGCCGCCGGGACATACAATGAGCAGTTCTTC. Protein: CASSAAGTYNEQFF.

The chain carries TRBV18 and TRBJ1-2, with D hard to call. The CDR3 has 14 amino acids. In germline, CDR1 is KGHSH, CDR2 LQKENI. V was clipped by 2 bases and J by 0 bases, with 7 bases between them. The CDR3 is CASSPNPANYGYTF. CDR3 in DNA: TGTGCCAGCTCACCAAACCCAGCTAACTATGGCTACACCTTC.

The J gene is TRBJ2-5, the V gene TRBV19; 11 nucleotides align to TRBD2. CDR1 and CDR2 (germline): LNHDA, SQIVND (reference sequence). The CDR3 is 16 residues long. Unmatched junction bases numbered 4, after V lost 3 bases and J lost 1 base. The CDR3 is CASSMVTSGTQETQYF. The CDR3 DNA is TGTGCCAGTAGTATGGTGACTAGCGGGACCCAAGAGACCCAGTACTTC.

The chain combines TRBV7-9 with TRBJ2-1, with TRBD2 matching 7 bases. Germline V gives CDR1 SEHNR, CDR2 FQNEAQ (reference sequence). CDR3 length: 15 amino acids. Trimming cost V 6 bases and J 0 bases; bases outside gene matches: 5. CDR3 nucleotide sequence: TGTGCCAGCAGTCCAAGCGGGATCTCCTACAATGAGCAGTTCTTC. This encodes CASSPSGISYNEQFF.

J is TRBJ2-5 and V is TRBV30; D call uncertain. The end of the DNA aligns better with TRBJ2-7, so the J call may be wrong. Germline V lookup: CDR1 GTSNPN, CDR2 SVGIG (reference sequence). This CDR3 is 11 amino acids long. DNA of the CDR3: TGTGCCCTCCAATACCTCTACGAGCAGTACTTC. Protein product: CALQYLYEQYF.

This clone was recorded once. The CDR3 region has the DNA TGCGCCAGCAGCCAAGAGGCGCCGGGACAGGGTCGGTTGAGAATCGGCACTGAAGCTTTCTTT. Its protein product is CASSQEAPGQGRLRIGTEAFF. The chain has TRBV4-3 and TRBJ1-1; TRBD1 matches at 9 bases. Per the germline V gene, CDR1 is LGHNA and CDR2 is YSLEER. The junction had 21 bases not matched to a gene; V was cut back by 0 bases and J by 4 bases. The CDR3 extends over 21 amino acids.

V gene TRBV11-2 combines with J gene TRBJ2-3; 10 bases match TRBD2. This CDR3 has 16 amino acids. Per the germline V gene, CDR1 is SGHAT and CDR2 is FQNNGV. The V gene end was trimmed by 6 bases and the J gene end by 0 bases; junction bases not matched to a gene: 6. The CDR3 nucleotides read TGTGCCAGCAGAAGTGCTAGCGGGGGCAGCACAGATACGCAGTATTTT. This codes for CASRSASGGSTDTQYF.

A single count supports this clone. The genes are TRBV19 and TRBJ2-6; 9 bases align to TRBD1. There are 16 residues in the CDR3. In germline, CDR1 is LNHDA, CDR2 SQIVND (reference sequence). Germline trimming cut 4 bases from V and 4 bases from J; bases unmatched to any gene: 5. The CDR3 bases are TGTGCCAGTAGTACCGGGACAGGGTCCGGGGCCAACGTCCTGACTTTC. Protein sequence: CASSTGTGSGANVLTF.

The DNA for the CDR3 is TGTGCCAGCAGCTTGGGGAAAACACCGACAGGGAATCTTACAGATACGCAGTATTTT. Its translation is CASSLGKTPTGNLTDTQYF. This chain links TRBV5-6 with TRBJ2-3; 7 bases match TRBD1. Trimming removed 0 bases from V and 3 bases from J; junction bases left unmatched: 16. The length of the CDR3 is 19 residues. Germline CDR1 is SGHDT and CDR2 is YYEEEE.

The chain couples TRBV4-3 to TRBJ1-6; tentatively, D is TRBD1 (5 bases). CDR3 length: 16 amino acids. Trimming took 0 bases from V and 8 from J, leaving 14 bases between them. Germline values: CDR1 LGHNA, CDR2 YSLEER. CDR3 bases: TGCGCCAGCAGCCAAGAATGGAGGGGAGGTTATTCACCCCTCCACTTT. Residues: CASSQEWRGGYSPLHF.

The chain couples TRBV27 to TRBJ2-7, with D tentatively TRBD1 (5 bases). This CDR3 has 14 amino acids. CDR1 is MNHEY, CDR2 SMNVEV, per germline (reference sequence). Trimming took off 6 bases at V and 1 base at J, with 13 bases between the two ends. The CDR3 nucleotides are TGTGCCAGCAGACTGACAGCCGTATCCTACGAGCAGTACTTC. The encoded protein is CASRLTAVSYEQYF.

CDR3 nucleotides: TGCGCCAGCAGCCAAGATGAGGCCGTTATGAACACTGAAGCTTTCTTT. Amino acid sequence: CASSQDEAVMNTEAFF. V usage is TRBV4-3 and J usage is TRBJ1-1; D ambiguous. Germline V gives CDR1 LGHNA, CDR2 YSLEER. The CDR3 has 16 amino acids. Trimming removed 0 bases at V and 0 bases at J, with 11 bases between.

The gene calls are TRBV7-2 and TRBJ1-2; TRBD1 is a possible D gene (6 bases). CDR1 SGHTA and CDR2 FQGNSA come from the germline V gene. The length of the CDR3 is 14 residues. The V end was cut by 1 base, the J end by 7 bases, with 13 bases between. The CDR3 DNA reads as TGTGCCAGCAGCTTAGGACAGGCCCTCGGTGGCTACACCTTC. Amino acid sequence: CASSLGQALGGYTF.

Concerning this clone: Additional DNA sequences in this sample encode the identical CDR3. The chain has TRBV11-2 and TRBJ1-5; 7 positions agree with TRBD1. This CDR3 is built from 15 residues. Per germline, CDR1 SGHAT and CDR2 FQNNGV. J was trimmed by 3 bases and V by 5 bases; bases with no gene match: 7. CDR3 amino acids: CASSPTGASNQPQHF. For the CDR3, the DNA is TGTGCCAGCAGCCCAACAGGGGCCTCCAATCAGCCCCAGCATTTT.

In this sample, this clone turned up a few times. This sequence joins TRBV28 and TRBJ1-4; D ambiguous. The CDR3 is made up of 13 amino acids. The V and J ends lost 4 bases and 0 bases respectively, with 3 bases between them. CDR1 is MDHEN and CDR2 is SYDVKM in the germline V gene. CDR3 sequence reads: CASSSATNEKLFF. As DNA, the CDR3 is TGTGCCAGCAGTTCTGCAACTAATGAAAAACTGTTTTTT.

The DNA for the CDR3 is TGTGCCAGCAGTCACAGGGGAACACTAAACACCATATATTTT. Translating gives CASSHRGTLNTIYF. V is TRBV2 and J is TRBJ1-3; 7 nucleotides line up with TRBD1. The V and J ends lost 5 bases and 6 bases, in that order; junction bases with no gene match: 7. Looked up from germline, CDR1 is SNHLY and CDR2 is FYNNEI. This CDR3 is 14 amino acids long.

The genes are TRBV4-2 and TRBJ2-3; 8 positions agree with TRBD2. CDR1 and CDR2 (germline): LGHNA, YNFKEQ. The CDR3 covers 17 residues. V trimming: 4 bases; J trimming: 3 bases; junction bases outside the gene matches: 12. The CDR3 loop is CASSRSGTGGMTDTQYF. DNA for the CDR3: TGTGCCAGCAGCCGGAGCGGGACGGGGGGGATGACAGATACGCAGTATTTT.

The V call is TRBV2, the J call TRBJ2-5; 15 bases line up with TRBD2. J was trimmed by 4 bases and V by 4 bases; bases with no gene match: 4. Germline CDR1 and CDR2: SNHLY and FYNNEI. This CDR3 has 16 amino acids. The CDR3 protein is CASSGTSGRAGETQYF. DNA of the CDR3: TGTGCCAGCAGTGGGACTAGCGGGAGGGCCGGAGAGACCCAGTACTTC.

V is TRBV29-1 and J is TRBJ1-5; a weak D match, TRBD1 (6 bases). The CDR3 spans 15 residues. The germline V gene encodes CDR1 SQVTM and CDR2 ANQGSEA. Trimming cost V 6 bases and J 5 bases, with 20 bases left between them. CDR3 bases: TGCAGCGTCGCTCTAGGGGGGGGGCAGGATCAGCCCCAGCATTTT. Protein product: CSVALGGGQDQPQHF.

The chain couples TRBV30 to TRBJ2-7, with 9 bases identical to TRBD1. CDR3 length: 13 residues. Germline values: CDR1 GTSNPN, CDR2 SVGIG (reference sequence). The V segment lost 2 bases and the J segment 3 bases; nucleotides outside the gene matches: 2. This CDR3 reads CAWSMDRGYEQYF. The CDR3, as DNA: TGTGCCTGGAGTATGGACAGGGGCTACGAGCAGTACTTC.

This clone was counted a few times. This chain joins TRBV7-2 and TRBJ2-1, with 7 bases lining up with TRBD2. The CDR3 totals 16 residues. In germline, CDR1 is SGHTA, CDR2 FQGNSA. After removal of 5 bases from V and 3 bases from J, the junction contained 10 bases not matched to a gene. DNA of the CDR3: TGTGCCAGCAGCCCCCGTGAGCGGGAATACTACAATGAGCAGTTCTTC. This encodes CASSPREREYYNEQFF.

In its sample, this clone was seen once. The CDR3 region has the DNA TGTGCCAGTACTGTAGGGGCTTTCCCCTACAATGAGCAGTTCTTC. Translation gives CASTVGAFPYNEQFF. The rearrangement uses TRBV6-6 and TRBJ2-1; D might be TRBD1 (5 bases). Deletions cut 9 bases from V and 2 bases from J, with 17 bases between. The CDR3 loop spans 15 amino acids. From germline, CDR1 is MNHNY and CDR2 SVGAGI (reference sequence).

The chain employs TRBV5-4 and TRBJ2-5; D may be TRBD1 (6 bases). CDR1 is SGHNT and CDR2 is YYREEE in the germline V gene (reference sequence). The CDR3 runs to 13 residues. V shed 5 bases and J shed 4 bases, with 12 bases lying between them. CDR3 nucleotides: TGTGCCAGCAGTCCTGACAGGCGAGAGACCCAGTACTTC. Translating gives CASSPDRRETQYF.

The chain employs TRBV6-6 and TRBJ1-4; 10 positions match TRBD1. Germline V CDR1 and CDR2: MNHNY, SVGAGI (reference sequence). This CDR3 comprises 16 residues. Trimming took 2 bases from V and 7 from J; bases not matched to a gene: 7. CDR3 residues: CASSYTAGQGPEKLFF. CDR3 coding DNA: TGTGCCAGCAGTTACACCGCGGGACAGGGGCCTGAAAAACTGTTTTTT.

This sequence joins TRBV7-2 and TRBJ1-5; D not certain. Trimming took off 2 bases at V and 3 bases at J, with 5 bases between the two ends. The CDR3 extends over 13 amino acids. Per germline, CDR1 SGHTA and CDR2 FQGNSA. Here the CDR3 reads CASSLILNQPQHF. The CDR3 DNA sequence: TGTGCCAGCAGCTTAATCCTCAATCAGCCCCAGCATTTT.